The 9 T cell receptor beta chains reported below all come from one sample, sequenced in a study of cytomegalovirus exposure and HLA in healthy donors. PCR was performed using 60 Vbeta and 13 Jbeta primers. Produced via immunoSEQ multiplex PCR; TCRdb's table is partial and in-frame only. The sample includes 150,000 to 200,000 clones, 60% to 85% of them seen just once. Input material: PBMCs. The source of these receptors is a man younger than 45 in good health and CMV-seropositive.

The chain employs TRBV4-1 and TRBJ2-6; D is unclear. The CDR3 sequence is 16 residues long. Germline V gene lookup returns CDR1 MGHRA and CDR2 YSYEKL. The V and J ends lost 0 bases and 0 bases respectively, with 6 bases between them. The CDR3 coding sequence is TGCGCCAGCAGCCAAGATCGAGGCTCTGGGGCCAACGTCCTGACTTTC. This translates into CASSQDRGSGANVLTF.

The V gene is TRBV7-2, the J gene TRBJ2-7, with 8 bases identical to TRBD2. The junction had 28 bases not matched to a gene; V was cut back by 6 bases and J by 9 bases. This CDR3 spans 19 amino acids. Germline values: CDR1 SGHTA, CDR2 FQGNSA. The CDR3 sequence is CASSPTTGTRMGPLLGQYF. The DNA of the CDR3 is TGTGCCAGCAGTCCAACTACCGGGACTAGAATGGGGCCCCTGCTAGGGCAGTACTTC.

The chain is built from TRBV27 and TRBJ2-5, with 9 bases lining up with TRBD1. The J segment lost 5 bases and the V segment lost 7 bases, leaving 8 bases of the junction unmatched. CDR3 length: 14 amino acids. CDR1 MNHEY and CDR2 SMNVEV come from the germline V gene (reference sequence). The CDR3 region is CASTLGQGSETQYF. CDR3 bases: TGTGCCAGCACCCTAGGACAGGGGAGCGAGACCCAGTACTTC.

V is TRBV14 and J is TRBJ2-3; TRBD2 aligns across 7 bases. CDR3 length: 13 residues. J was trimmed by 10 bases and V by 8 bases; bases with no gene match: 12. Germline V gene sequence: CDR1 SGHDN, CDR2 FVKESK. The CDR3 sequence is CASSVGLAVAQYF. For the CDR3, the DNA is TGTGCCAGCTCAGTCGGGCTAGCGGTTGCGCAGTATTTT.

This sequence joins TRBV29-1 and TRBJ2-3, with TRBD2 matching over 12 bases. This CDR3 region has 14 residues. Trimming took 6 bases from V and 4 from J; bases not matched to a gene: 5. The germline gives CDR1 SQVTM, CDR2 ANQGSEA. CDR3 nucleotides: TGCAGCGTGGAGACTAGCGGGGGTTCAGATACGCAGTATTTT. Its translation: CSVETSGGSDTQYF.

This clone occurred a few times. The V and J genes are TRBV28 and TRBJ1-1, with 7 nucleotides matching TRBD1. The CDR3 runs to 14 residues. V lost 1 base, J lost 3 bases, and 2 bases stayed unmatched. CDR1 MDHEN and CDR2 SYDVKM come from the germline V gene. As DNA, the CDR3 is TGTGCCAGCAGTTTATCAGGGGGGCACACTGAAGCTTTCTTT. Translation: CASSLSGGHTEAFF.

The chain is built from TRBV18 and TRBJ2-2, with D possibly being TRBD1 (6 bases). Germline V gene lookup returns CDR1 KGHSH and CDR2 LQKENI. This CDR3 is 15 amino acids long. Trimming shortened V by 6 bases and J by 5 bases, and 16 bases separated the two germline ends. In nucleotides, the CDR3 is TGTGCCAGCTCTCCGACACAGGGCGTGACCGGGGAGCTGTTTTTT. It yields the protein CASSPTQGVTGELFF. Drawing the rest from reference TRBV18 and TRBJ2-2, the complete variable domain is NAGVMQNPRHLVRRRGQEARLRCSPMKGHSHVYWYRQLPEEGLKFMVYLQKENIIDESGMPKERFSAEFPKEGPSILRIQQVVRGDSAAYFCASSPTQGVTGELFFGEGSRLTVL.

The genes are TRBV19 and TRBJ1-2, with TRBD1 matching 9 bases. The V and J ends lost 0 bases and 5 bases, in that order; junction bases with no gene match: 4. Germline CDR1 reads LNHDA; CDR2 reads SQIVND (reference sequence). The CDR3 has 15 residues. This CDR3 reads CASSIEQGAFYGYTF. CDR3 DNA sequence: TGTGCCAGTAGTATAGAACAGGGGGCATTTTATGGCTACACCTTC.

This clone was observed once. J is TRBJ1-1 and V is TRBV9; 8 bases fit TRBD1. With 5 bases clipped from V and 0 bases from J, the junction kept 6 bases outside the gene matches. Germline loops: CDR1 SGDLS, CDR2 YYNGEE. The CDR3 has 15 amino acids. CDR3 sequence reads: CASRQGVAMNTEAFF. In DNA, the CDR3 is TGTGCCAGCAGACAGGGGGTAGCTATGAACACTGAAGCTTTCTTT. The full variable domain, with the rest looked up from reference TRBV9 and TRBJ1-1, is DSGVTQTPKHLITATGQRVTLRCSPRSGDLSVYWYQQSLDQGLQFLIQYYNGEERAKGNILERFSAQQFPDLHSELNLSSLELGDSALYFCASRQGVAMNTEAFFGQGTRLTVV.